This TCR beta chain was identified in a study of blood T cell repertoires in COVID-19. The V end was cut by 7 bases, the J end by 6 bases, with 22 bases between. The length of the CDR3 is 16 residues. The germline CDR1 and CDR2 sequences are KGHDR and SFDVKD. Those enrolled, adults aged 18 to 89 years, came from about 24 US areas. In assigning cohorts, the study relied on participant-reported clinical history. Clones were sequenced by immunoSEQ multiplex PCR, and TCRdb holds only the in-frame ones, with some missing. The data show a few hundred thousand clones, with 90% seen just once and 0.6% to 0.7% held by the top ten.

The chain links TRBV24-1 to TRBJ2-3; weak D call: TRBD2 (6 bases). Sequenced input: PBMCs or T cells enriched from blood (not recorded which). This clonotype was obtained from a young man who had recovered from COVID-19. The CDR3 region is CATSYSGRAAGDTQYF. In nucleotides, the CDR3 is TGTGCCACCAGCTATTCGGGCCGCGCTGCGGGGGATACGCAGTATTTT.